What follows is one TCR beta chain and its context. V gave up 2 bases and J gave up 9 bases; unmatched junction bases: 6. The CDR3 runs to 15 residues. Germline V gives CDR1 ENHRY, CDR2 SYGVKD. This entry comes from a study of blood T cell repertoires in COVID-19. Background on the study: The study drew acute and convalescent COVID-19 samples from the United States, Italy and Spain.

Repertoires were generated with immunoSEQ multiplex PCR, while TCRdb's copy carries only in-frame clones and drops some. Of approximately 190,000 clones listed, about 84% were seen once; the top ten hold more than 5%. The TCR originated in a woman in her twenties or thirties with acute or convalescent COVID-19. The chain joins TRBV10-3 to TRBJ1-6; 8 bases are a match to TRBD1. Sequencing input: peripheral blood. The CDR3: CAISEPTGVGSPLHF. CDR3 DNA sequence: TGTGCCATCAGTGAGCCGACAGGGGTAGGTTCACCCCTCCACTTT.